This TCR beta chain was identified in a study of shared clonotypes between healthy human individuals. The CDR3 runs to 17 residues. V was pared by 6 bases and J by 0 bases, with 10 bases of the junction left unmatched. Germline CDR1 and CDR2: SNHLY and FYNNEI. As to this clone: What it binds is unknown.

Some clones are missing from TCRdb's copy, which holds only in-frame ones; the method was immunoSEQ multiplex PCR. There are over a million clones in the sample; roughly 80% occur only once, and 1.4% lies in the top ten. Study-wide points: Donor clonotype sharing was expected to depend on sequencing depth. In having few donors, the study represented limited genetic and exposure-history diversity.

Sequenced: memory CD4+ T cells sorted from blood. Subset denoted: CD45RA-negative fraction. The sequence came from a man between 18 and 29 years old in good health. The V and J genes are TRBV2 and TRBJ1-3; 8 nucleotides line up with TRBD1. The CDR3 coding sequence is TGTGCCAGCAGATGGGACAGGTGGGATTTCTCTGGAAACACCATATATTTT. Protein sequence: CASRWDRWDFSGNTIYF.